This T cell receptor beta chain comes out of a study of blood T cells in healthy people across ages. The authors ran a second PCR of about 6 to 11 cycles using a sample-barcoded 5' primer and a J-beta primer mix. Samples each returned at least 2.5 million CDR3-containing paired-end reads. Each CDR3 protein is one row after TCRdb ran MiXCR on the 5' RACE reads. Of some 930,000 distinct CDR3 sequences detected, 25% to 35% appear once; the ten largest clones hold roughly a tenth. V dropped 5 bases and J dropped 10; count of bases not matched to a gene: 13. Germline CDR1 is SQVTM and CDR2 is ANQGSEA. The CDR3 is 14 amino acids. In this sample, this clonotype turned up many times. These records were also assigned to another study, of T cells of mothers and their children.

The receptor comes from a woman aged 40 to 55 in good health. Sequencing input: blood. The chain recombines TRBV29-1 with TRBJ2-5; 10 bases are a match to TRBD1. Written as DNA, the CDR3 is TGCAGCGTTCTATCCGGGACAGGGGAATTCGGCCAGTACTTC. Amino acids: CSVLSGTGEFGQYF.